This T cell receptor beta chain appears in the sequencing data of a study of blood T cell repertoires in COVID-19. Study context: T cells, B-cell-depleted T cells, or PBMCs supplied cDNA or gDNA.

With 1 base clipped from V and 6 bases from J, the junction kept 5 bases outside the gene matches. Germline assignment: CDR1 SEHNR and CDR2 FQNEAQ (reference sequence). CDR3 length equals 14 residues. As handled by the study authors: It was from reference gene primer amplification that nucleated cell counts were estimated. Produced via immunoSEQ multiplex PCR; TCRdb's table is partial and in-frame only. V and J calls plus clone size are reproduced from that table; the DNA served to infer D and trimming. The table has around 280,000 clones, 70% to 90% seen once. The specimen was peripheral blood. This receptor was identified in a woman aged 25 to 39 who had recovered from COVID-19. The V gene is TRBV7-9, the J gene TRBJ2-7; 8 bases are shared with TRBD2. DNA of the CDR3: TGTGCCAGCAGCTTAGGGCGGGAGGATCTCGAGCAGTACTTC. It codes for CASSLGREDLEQYF.